This record covers a single T cell receptor beta chain. This clone's antigen is unknown. No base quality information exists; no much larger clone differs at one position. This entry belongs to a study of blood T cell repertoires in COVID-19 (dated by TCRdb to 2018 to 2021). The study in broad terms: Collaborator samples came from the United States, Italy and Spain and covered acute and convalescent phases of COVID-19. The material from the prospective study consisted of cDNA or gDNA derived from T cells, B-cell-depleted T cells, or PBMCs. The dataset comprised deeply sampled blood TCRbeta repertoires from subjects exposed to, actively infected with, or recovered from COVID-19. The repertoires were released in a freely available public database meant as a resource for research on the immune response to SARS-CoV-2. Samples came from the ongoing ImmuneRACE study (first 160 participants) plus 1,254 subjects from 6 global collaborators. Sample metadata almost always included a de-identified subject ID, COVID-19 status, age in years and sex. Where available, HLA class I and class II types were obtained from metadata supplied by the sample provider rather than from assay-based typing. What the authors observed across the whole study: Clinical and demographic metadata were provided uncurated, with the amount varying by source and participant.

The immunoSEQ Assay, a bias-controlled multiplex PCR, was used to amplify TCRbeta CDR3 regions from genomic DNA. Per the source publication's procedure: The number of nucleated cells in each sample was estimated by amplification of reference gene primers within the assay. Sequence reads were collapsed and filtered to measure the absolute abundance of every unique TCRbeta CDR3 rearrangement. For each sample, productive Simpson clonality was calculated as the square root of Simpson's diversity index across productive rearrangements. What TCRdb holds here is the immuneACCESS table cut down to in-frame rearrangements. Part of the clones is not present; checked against another copy, under half of the missing clones reflect an unresolved V gene, and the others are unexplained. Clonal size and the V and J genes are those of that table, whereas D and trimming came from the DNA. This sample is represented by about 100,000 clones; 70% to 90% of them were singletons. The ten largest clones capture over 2% of the sample.

Reading from cysteine to phenylalanine, the CDR3 counts 14 amino acids. Only CDR3 DNA is held: 42 bases, read in frame from base 1. V drops 6 bases and J drops 1 base, leaving 11 bases in between. In the germline V gene (reference sequence), CDR1 corresponds to LNHDA and CDR2 to SQIVND. Whole blood was collected in K2EDTA tubes by collaborating institutions according to the institutions' own protocols. For TCRbeta analysis, collaborators shipped samples in one of three forms: frozen whole blood, isolated PBMCs, or DNA extracted from either of those sample types. The TCR comes from a man between 45 and 60 years old with active COVID-19. Specimen: peripheral blood. The chain was built from TRBV19 and TRBJ2-3; no D gene call is confident. This receptor has the CDR3 CASRNRARTDTQYF. The sequence in DNA is TGTGCCAGTAGAAACAGAGCTCGCACAGATACGCAGTATTTT. Full variable domain (CDR3 extended with the reference TRBV19 and TRBJ2-3 proteins): DGGITQSPKYLFRKEGQNVTLSCEQNLNHDAMYWYRQDPGQGLRLIYYSQIVNDFQKGDIAEGYSVSREKKESFPLTVTSAQKNPTAFYLCASRNRARTDTQYFGPGTRLTVL.